A selection of T cell receptor beta chains follows, all from one sample in a study of blood T cells in healthy people across ages. TCRdb reprocessed the 5' RACE reads with MiXCR, giving one entry per CDR3 protein. The sample records 1.5 million to 2 million distinct CDR3 sequences, 28% being singletons. Material: blood. The origin of the receptors is a woman younger than 45 in good health. CDR3s include the opening cysteine and the closing phenylalanine or tryptophan. The D gene is left open where the match is weak. Size is omitted from some rows. Given values are once, few, many or a class for expanded clones.

J: TRBJ2-6
size: few
D: NA
V: TRBV6-6
DNA: TGTGCCAGCAGGCCCACAGGGTCCGGGGCCAACGTCCGGACTTTC
CDR3: CASRPTGSGANVRTF

J: TRBJ2-1
size: many
D: TRBD1
V: TRBV6-5
DNA: TGTGCCAGCAGTTCGCTCCTTGGGACAGGAAACAATGAGCAGTTCTTC
CDR3: CASSSLLGTGNNEQFF

J: TRBJ2-5
size: many
D: NA
V: TRBV2
DNA: TGTGCCAGCAGTGGTGGGCAGTACCAAGAGACCCAGTACTTC
CDR3: CASSGGQYQETQYF

J: TRBJ1-2
size: many
D: NA
V: TRBV7-2
DNA: TGTGCCAGCAGCCCACACCGGGGAGGCTACACCTTC
CDR3: CASSPHRGGYTF

J: TRBJ2-5
size: NA
D: TRBD2
V: TRBV4-1
DNA: TGCGCCAGCAGGAAATCTAGCGGGGGGGAGGAGACCCAGTACTTC
CDR3: CASRKSSGGEETQYF

J: TRBJ1-1
size: NA
D: TRBD1
V: TRBV20-1
DNA: TGCAGTGCCCGGAAGGGGGCCGGGAACACTGAAGCTTTCTTT
CDR3: CSARKGAGNTEAFF

J: TRBJ2-1
size: many
D: NA
V: TRBV7-9
DNA: TGTGCCAGCAGCTTTATGGATGAGCAGTTCTTC
CDR3: CASSFMDEQFF

J: TRBJ2-2
size: NA
D: NA
V: TRBV7-9
DNA: TGTGCCAGCAGTGACAGTATTAACACCGGGGAGCTGTTTTTT
CDR3: CASSDSINTGELFF

J: TRBJ1-5
size: NA
D: TRBD1
V: TRBV3-1
DNA: TGTGCCAGCAGCCAATCCGACAGGGTTGGTCAGCCCCAGCATTTT
CDR3: CASSQSDRVGQPQHF

J: TRBJ1-6
size: few
D: NA
V: TRBV6-5
DNA: TGTGCCAGCAGTTACACGTCCCAGGGTCGCGAGTCACCCCTCCACTTT
CDR3: CASSYTSQGRESPLHF

J: TRBJ1-2
size: NA
D: NA
V: TRBV5-1
DNA: TGCGCCAGCAGCTTGACGGACCCAACTAACTATGGCTACACCTTC
CDR3: CASSLTDPTNYGYTF

J: TRBJ2-2
size: NA
D: NA
V: TRBV12-3/TRBV12-4
DNA: TGTGCCAGCTGCCCCGAGGGGGGGAACACTGGGGAGCTGTTTTTT
CDR3: CASCPEGGNTGELFF

J: TRBJ2-1
size: NA
D: NA
V: TRBV3-1
DNA: TGTGCCAGCAGCCAAGGGGGGAGAACCTACAATGAGCAGTTCTTC
CDR3: CASSQGGRTYNEQFF

J: TRBJ1-2
size: few
D: NA
V: TRBV4-1
DNA: TGCGCCAGCAGCCAAGAGGAGGGTAACTATGGCTACACCTTC
CDR3: CASSQEEGNYGYTF

J: TRBJ2-1
size: NA
D: TRBD1
V: TRBV14
DNA: TGTGCCAGCAGCCAAGGACAGGGGAAATACAATGAGCAGTTCTTC
CDR3: CASSQGQGKYNEQFF

J: TRBJ2-7
size: many
D: TRBD1
V: TRBV29-1
DNA: TGCAGCGCGCTTGGACAGGGGGCATACGAGCAGTACTTC
CDR3: CSALGQGAYEQYF

J: TRBJ2-1
size: many
D: NA
V: TRBV10-3
DNA: TGTGCCATCAGTGAGTCGATGACAGACAATGAGCAGTTCTTC
CDR3: CAISESMTDNEQFF

J: TRBJ2-4
size: few
D: TRBD2
V: TRBV7-2
DNA: TGTGCCAGCAGCTTAGCGTGGTCGGGAGGGGCCAAAAACATTCAGTACTTC
CDR3: CASSLAWSGGAKNIQYF

J: TRBJ2-5
size: NA
D: TRBD1
V: TRBV6-5
DNA: TGTGCCAGCAGTGGCCGGGACAGTGTCGGGCATGAGCAGTACTTC
CDR3: CASSGRDSVGHEQYF

J: TRBJ2-2
size: NA
D: NA
V: TRBV5-1
DNA: TGCGCCAGCTGGAGGACGGAATTGTACTCCGGGGAGCTGTTTTTT
CDR3: CASWRTELYSGELFF

J: TRBJ2-5
size: few
D: TRBD2
V: TRBV7-2
DNA: TGTGCCAGCAGCTTTGGCGGGAGGAGACAAGAGACCCAGTACTTC
CDR3: CASSFGGRRQETQYF

J: TRBJ2-1
size: few
D: NA
V: TRBV24-1
DNA: TGTGCCACCAGTGACACCGGGACACTGAACGACAATGAGCAGTTCTTC
CDR3: CATSDTGTLNDNEQFF

J: TRBJ1-2
size: few
D: NA
V: TRBV20-1
DNA: TGCAGTGCTAGGGAGCCCTCAGGCTATGGCTACACCTTC
CDR3: CSAREPSGYGYTF

J: TRBJ1-6
size: NA
D: NA
V: TRBV11-1
DNA: TGTGCCAGCAGTAAGGGAACCAGTAATTCACCCCTCCACTTT
CDR3: CASSKGTSNSPLHF

J: TRBJ2-2
size: NA
D: TRBD1
V: TRBV5-1
DNA: TGCGCCAGTAGCTTGAACAGGGGGGACACCGGGGAGCTGTTTTTT
CDR3: CASSLNRGDTGELFF

J: TRBJ2-3
size: few
D: TRBD2
V: TRBV15
DNA: TGTGCCACCAGCAGAGCGGGAACGGGAGGGACAGATACGCAGTATTTT
CDR3: CATSRAGTGGTDTQYF

J: TRBJ1-2
size: NA
D: NA
V: TRBV7-2
DNA: TGTGCCAGCAGCCATGGACGGGACTATGGCTACACCTTC
CDR3: CASSHGRDYGYTF